This record looks at one T cell receptor (beta chain) sequence and its context. The data are from a study of T cells in Graves' hyperthyroidism and ophthalmopathy. Using RNA transcripts as the source, TCR beta CDR3 regions were amplified. An initial round of RT-PCR targeting the TCR CDR3 relied on the HTBI primer set. One entry per CDR3 protein results from TCRdb running MiXCR on the multiplex PCR reads. The data show over 90,000 distinct CDR3 sequences, over 45% seen once. The receptor was isolated from a man between 40 and 49 years old with Graves' hyperthyroidism. Sequencing used blood.

This CDR3 is CATSRGRGTGYLGLKEQFF. The CDR3 nucleotides are TGTGCCACCAGCAGGGGAAGGGGGACAGGGTATCTCGGGCTCAAGGAGCAGTTCTTC. The V and J genes are TRBV15 and TRBJ2-1; TRBD1 matches 9 bases. Losses at the gene ends were 3 bases for V and 10 bases for J; bases not matched to a gene: 22. The CDR3 is 19 amino acids. Germline values: CDR1 LNHNV, CDR2 YYDKDF (reference sequence).